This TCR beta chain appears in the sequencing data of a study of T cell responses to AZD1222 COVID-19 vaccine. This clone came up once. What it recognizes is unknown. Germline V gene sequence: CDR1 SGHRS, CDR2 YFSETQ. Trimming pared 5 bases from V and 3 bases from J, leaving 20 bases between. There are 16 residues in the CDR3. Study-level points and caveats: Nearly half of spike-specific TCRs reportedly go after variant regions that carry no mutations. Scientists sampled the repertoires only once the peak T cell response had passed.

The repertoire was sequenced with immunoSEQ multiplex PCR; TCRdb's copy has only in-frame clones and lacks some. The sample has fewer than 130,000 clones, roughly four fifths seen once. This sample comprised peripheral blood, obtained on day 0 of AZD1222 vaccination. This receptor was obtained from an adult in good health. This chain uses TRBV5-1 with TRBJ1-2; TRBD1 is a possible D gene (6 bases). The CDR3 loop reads CASRRGRDGYDYGYTF. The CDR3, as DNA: TGCGCCAGCAGAAGGGGGAGGGACGGGTACGACTATGGCTACACCTTC.